The source of this TCR beta chain is a study of alternative splicing in chronic myeloid leukemia remission (dated by TCRdb to the early 2020s). About the study as a whole: Peripheral blood from chronic-phase CML patients at diagnosis and remission was profiled by RNA sequencing and compared with healthy donors. Median ages of about 50 years at diagnosis, 56 at remission and roughly 39 for healthy controls were recorded. Female/male counts of 11/5 were recorded for diagnosis samples, 8/3 for remission samples and 2/4 for controls. Total RNA was extracted with Trizol from peripheral blood mononuclear cells of diagnosis, remission and control samples. The study at large found these results: At remission, blood cell composition was found to be reconfigured to resemble that of lymphoid cell-enriched normal controls. Strong differences in blood cell composition were observed between timepoints, with a shift from myeloid progenitor enrichment at diagnosis to mature lymphoid enrichment at remission.

As normal controls, peripheral blood was provided by six healthy donors. Libraries were constructed by bulk RNA-seq. The TruSeq Stranded RNA sample prep kit was used to generate libraries of poly-A-enriched mRNA from an input of roughly 0.9 ug total RNA. Paired-end sequencing was performed on a HiSeq 2500, with each sample sequenced in triplicate. RNA-seq read length was 125 nucleotides per mate. As for how the authors treated the data: Reads were trimmed and aligned to hg38 using STAR v2.7, and quality control was done with FASTQC, RSeQC and multiqc. Salmon 0.14.1 was used to quantify gene expression levels as transcripts per million (TPM). Principal component analysis suggested that trial, library batch, sequencing batch, treatment regimen and sex did not drive transcriptomic profiles. After the reads were reprocessed by TCRdb, one entry was made per CDR3 protein sequence, with no DNA. The V and J calls here are based on TCRdb, not the publication. The sample contains hundreds of distinct CDR3 sequences, 99% of them found a single time. The top ten clonotypes cover more than 3.5% of the sample.

Notes on this clonotype: Which antigen it targets is not known.

CDR1 MNHEY and CDR2 SVGAGI were looked up in the germline V gene. The CDR3 starts with the cysteine, ends with the phenylalanine, and has 15 residues. A DNA sequence was not provided. This clonotype originated in a person aged 30-49 years in good health. The chain was built from TRBV6-5 and TRBJ2-7; no DNA is available, so the TRBD2 call from TCRdb remains unchecked. The sequencing input was PBMCs. The CDR3 region reads CASRGWDGRVYEQYF.